The rows below give T cell receptor beta chains drawn from one sample of a study of T cell changes during pregnancy in multiple sclerosis. Repertoires were generated with immunoSEQ multiplex PCR, while TCRdb's copy carries only in-frame clones and drops some. This sample yields 39,000 or so clones, of which about 93% are seen a single time; 0.35% to 0.45% belongs to the top ten. The specimen was CD4+ T cells from peripheral blood mononuclear cells, collected after pregnancy. All receptors derive from a female donor in good health, enrolled as a control in a pregnancy study. CDR3s leave out the opening cysteine and the closing phenylalanine or tryptophan. Size is omitted from some rows. Given values are once, few, many or a class for expanded clones.

clone_size	j_call	v_call	cdr3_aa
NA	TRBJ1-2	TRBV30	AWSGWGVGHGYT
NA	TRBJ1-1	TRBV5-6	ASSPRAGTANTEAF
NA	TRBJ1-1	TRBV23-1	ASSRNFACEAF
once	TRBJ2-1	TRBV5-4	ASSLTGGSYNEQF
NA	TRBJ2-7	TRBV30	ACSRPRGGSSYEQY
NA	TRBJ2-1	TRBV7-2	ASRGNRVQLSNEQF
NA	TRBJ1-4	TRBV6-5	ASSYSGTANEKLF
NA	TRBJ1-2	TRBV14	ASSQVTGWNYGYT
NA	TRBJ2-2	TRBV7-8	ASSGNRAGITGELF
NA	TRBJ2-3	TRBV6-6	ASSLTRGAGGDTQY
NA	TRBJ1-2	TRBV30	AWSVIQGAGGYT
NA	TRBJ1-1	TRBV6-5	ASSKQGFGTEAF
NA	TRBJ2-2	TRBV6-4	ASSQDTNTGELF
NA	TRBJ2-5	TRBV12-5	ASGFMGGQETQY
NA	TRBJ2-1	TRBV2	ASSRLAGGSYNEQF
once	TRBJ2-2	TRBV6-5	ASRTSGRAGVELF
NA	TRBJ2-3	TRBV10-3	AISGRTMGTDTQY
once	TRBJ1-2	TRBV30	AWSYSYGYT
NA	TRBJ1-3	TRBV28	ASRTQGLGNTIY
NA	TRBJ2-5	TRBV7-2	ASSRLRETQY
NA	TRBJ1-1	TRBV19	ASSSRTGTSEAF
once	TRBJ2-5	TRBV11-3	ASSSTWTSGLGETQY
NA	TRBJ1-1	TRBV5-6	ASSFRAGGRGTEAF
NA	TRBJ2-7	TRBV19	ASSIGGTGAYEQY
NA	TRBJ1-1	TRBV23-1	ASSHPLAF
NA	TRBJ2-3	TRBV30	AWSVGDRGTDTQY
NA	TRBJ1-3	TRBV19	ASSDGSGGAAGNTIY
NA	TRBJ1-1	TRBV5-1	ASTKGQGIFTEAF
NA	TRBJ2-4	TRBV11-2	ASSPREFENIQY
NA	TRBJ1-1	TRBV5-5	ASSLAGTPMNTEAF
NA	TRBJ2-7	TRBV19	ASNKGGTSYEQY
NA	TRBJ1-5	TRBV27	ASQTGDQPQH
NA	TRBJ2-2	TRBV6-1	ASEQAIGGELF
NA	TRBJ1-5	TRBV6-6	ASRETQGWSQPQH
NA	TRBJ2-5	TRBV5-4	ASSFPGGRQETQY
few	TRBJ1-1	TRBV25-1	ASSATPGTEAF
NA	TRBJ2-1	TRBV27	ASSFSAGHDTRNEQF
NA	TRBJ1-2	TRBV10-3	AISIQGDGYT
NA	TRBJ1-1	TRBV4-3	ASSQYRDGTEAF
NA	TRBJ2-1	TRBV11-3	ASSLDTGVPREQF
NA	TRBJ1-5	TRBV19	ASSEHRDRGNQPQH
NA	TRBJ1-2	TRBV10-3	AISETGQSYGYT
NA	TRBJ1-4	TRBV19	ASSTGDISSTNEKLF